The next 31 T cell receptor beta chains were all read from a single sample in a study of regulatory T cells in long-lasting Graves disease (dated by TCRdb to about 2021). Library creation used multiplex PCR. The sequencing machine was an Illumina HiSeq 4000. To build TCR beta libraries, CDR3 regions were amplified by Arm-PCR using iRepertoire HTBI primers. TCRdb trimmed public reads at Q25 via fastp, called clones via MiXCR and kept in-frame beta chains. Every distinct CDR3 protein forms one entry, paired with its most common genes and DNA. The sample table contains under 300,000 distinct CDR3 sequences; only one count was recorded for about 19% of them. Together, the top ten hold 14% of the sample. Read against the paper, the sample's time point label means: newly diagnosed GD, antithyroid drugs for less than 3 months. RNA was extracted from PBMCs in TRIzol for both TCR sequencing and RNA sequencing.

This specimen was peripheral blood mononuclear cells (PBMCs), taken at new diagnosis, from a patient treated with antithyroid drugs. The receptor source for this set is a female donor with Graves disease.

This clonotype has at least ten counts. This chain uses TRBV3-1 with TRBJ2-3; D is unresolved. CDR3 size: 12 residues. Germline lookup yields CDR1 LGHDT and CDR2 YNNKEL (reference sequence). With 3 bases removed from V and 4 bases from J, the gap between germline ends came to 5 bases. The DNA of the CDR3 is TGTGCCAGCAGCCATGGGGCAGATACGCAGTATTTT. Translating gives CASSHGADTQYF.

This clonotype was found many times. This rearrangement joins TRBV5-1 to TRBJ2-7; D is unresolved. The length of the CDR3 is 11 residues. Trimming left V 5 bases short and J 6 bases short, with 9 bases between. Germline lookup yields CDR1 SGHRS and CDR2 YFSETQ. The CDR3 sequence is CASRAGREQYF. The CDR3, as DNA: TGCGCCAGCAGAGCAGGACGCGAGCAGTACTTC. Supplemented by reference TRBV5-1 and TRBJ2-7, the full variable domain reads KAGVTQTPRYLIKTRGQQVTLSCSPISGHRSVSWYQQTPGQGLQFLFEYFSETQRNKGNFPGRFSGRQFSNSRSEMNVSTLELGDSALYLCASRAGREQYFGPGTRLTVT.

This clonotype has a count of ten or more. The chain carries TRBV12-3 or TRBV12-4 and TRBJ2-3, with D hard to call. This CDR3 has 11 amino acids. V lost 3 bases and J 5 bases, leaving 3 bases between the germline ends. For the CDR3, the DNA is TGTGCCAGCAGTTTCGTAGATACGCAGTATTTT. Amino acid sequence: CASSFVDTQYF.

This clonotype was picked up many times. The chain is built from TRBV27 and TRBJ2-3; 10 bases are shared with TRBD1. This CDR3 has 16 amino acids. Germline V CDR1 and CDR2: MNHEY, SMNVEV (reference sequence). V lost 2 bases to trimming and J lost 5 bases; unmatched junction nucleotides: 7. CDR3 region: CASSLIDRGPEDTQYF. Here the CDR3 DNA reads TGTGCCAGCAGTTTAATCGACAGGGGGCCCGAAGATACGCAGTATTTT.

This clonotype was detected a few times. One end of the junction varies from germline; a read error may be responsible. The CDR3 protein is CASSLDVGGGDMQYF. The CDR3, as DNA: TGTGCCAGCAGTTTAGACGTTGGTGGGGGAGATATGCAGTATTTT. The chain carries TRBV12-3 or TRBV12-4 and TRBJ2-3; the D gene could be TRBD1 or TRBD2 (5 bases each). The CDR3 runs to 15 residues.

This clonotype has at least ten counts. CDR3 protein: CASSLSREKLFF. The CDR3 DNA follows: TGTGCCAGCAGCTTATCGCGGGAAAAACTGTTTTTT. The rearrangement joins TRBV7-2 to TRBJ1-4; no reliable D call. Germline loops: CDR1 SGHTA, CDR2 FQGNSA. The CDR3 is 12 residues long. The germline V and J ends were trimmed by 2 bases and 8 bases, with 6 bases remaining between them.

This clonotype was detected only once. The rearrangement uses TRBV12-3 or TRBV12-4 and TRBJ2-2; D unclear. Trimming pared 3 bases from V and 0 bases from J, leaving 11 bases between. This CDR3 is built from 16 residues. CDR3 region: CASSFLWGTNTGELFF. As DNA, the CDR3 is TGTGCCAGCAGTTTTTTATGGGGAACGAACACCGGGGAGCTGTTTTTT.

To note about this clonotype: A read error is likely here: a far larger clone is one base away. This chain links TRBV7-3 with TRBJ2-1, with 11 bases fitting TRBD2. With 1 base clipped from V and 5 bases from J, the junction kept 1 base outside the gene matches. CDR1 and CDR2 from the germline V gene are SGHTA and FQGTGA. CDR3 length: 15 residues. The DNA for the CDR3 is TGTGCCAGCAGCTTAAGACTAGCGGGGAACAATGAGCAGTTCTTC. This codes for CASSLRLAGNNEQFF.

This clonotype came up a few times. This probably arose from a read error, given a far larger clone one base away. The V call is TRBV7-2, the J call TRBJ2-5; 7 bases are shared with TRBD2. Near its end, the DNA agrees better with TRBJ2-1, so the J call may be wrong. The CDR3 is 15 amino acids. CDR1 and CDR2 from the germline V gene are SGHTA and FQGNSA. The CDR3 region is CVSSPQVSRGNEQFF. For the CDR3, the DNA is TGTGTCAGCAGCCCCCAGGTTTCGCGGGGGAATGAGCAGTTCTTC.

This clonotype was detected many times. The V gene is TRBV12-3 or TRBV12-4, the J gene TRBJ1-2, with D maybe TRBD1 (6 bases). This CDR3 spans 14 amino acids. V lost 5 bases, J lost 3 bases, and 13 bases lay in between. CDR3 loop: CASSAQGQHYGYTF. CDR3 DNA: TGTGCCAGCAGTGCCCAAGGACAGCACTATGGCTACACCTTC.

In this sample, this clonotype turned up many times. The genes are TRBV29-1 and TRBJ2-1; 8 bases fit TRBD2. J gave up 5 bases and V 4 bases, and 4 bases lay outside the gene matches. The germline V gene has CDR1 SQVTM and CDR2 ANQGSEA. This CDR3 has 13 amino acids. CDR3 bases: TGCAGCGTTGGCCAGCGGGGGAACAATGAGCAGTTCTTC. Its protein is CSVGQRGNNEQFF.

This clonotype has a count of ten or more. This chain joins TRBV28 and TRBJ2-1; 11 nucleotides align to TRBD2. CDR3 length: 17 residues. The germline gives CDR1 MDHEN, CDR2 SYDVKM. J was trimmed by 1 base and V by 6 bases; bases with no gene match: 8. CDR3 in DNA: TGTGCCAGCAGATCCATAGCGGGGGGGTCATCCTACAATGAGCAGTTCTTC. Protein: CASRSIAGGSSYNEQFF.

At least ten counts were recorded for this clonotype. The rearrangement uses TRBV29-1 and TRBJ1-1; the match to TRBD1 covers 7 bases. Germline V lookup: CDR1 SQVTM, CDR2 ANQGSEA. V trimming: 1 base; J trimming: 4 bases; junction bases outside the gene matches: 6. The CDR3 covers 14 residues. As DNA, the CDR3 is TGCAGCGTTGAAGGGGACAGTTGGAGCACTGAAGCTTTCTTT. As protein: CSVEGDSWSTEAFF.

V gene TRBV30 combines with J gene TRBJ1-1; 8 bases line up with TRBD1. Germline CDR1 GTSNPN, CDR2 SVGIG (reference sequence). The CDR3 is 13 residues long. V trimming: 0 bases; J trimming: 11 bases; junction bases outside the gene matches: 8. The CDR3 protein is CAWSVLGTGGAFF. The CDR3 DNA sequence: TGTGCCTGGAGTGTACTTGGGACAGGAGGGGCTTTCTTT.

This clonotype was detected many times. The J gene is TRBJ1-3, the V gene TRBV18, with 8 bases identical to TRBD1. CDR1 and CDR2 (germline): KGHSH, LQKENI. This CDR3 is 16 amino acids long. J was trimmed by 0 bases and V by 5 bases; bases with no gene match: 6. The CDR3: CASSEGQANSGNTIYF. DNA for the CDR3: TGTGCCAGCTCAGAGGGACAGGCCAACTCTGGAAACACCATATATTTT. The complete variable domain, with remaining parts taken from reference TRBV18 and TRBJ1-3, reads NAGVMQNPRHLVRRRGQEARLRCSPMKGHSHVYWYRQLPEEGLKFMVYLQKENIIDESGMPKERFSAEFPKEGPSILRIQQVVRGDSAAYFCASSEGQANSGNTIYFGEGSWLTVV.

This clonotype was seen many times. Its ends do not fully match the called genes, so a read error is possible. The chain's CDR3 is CATSDSNSGRPHF. The CDR3 DNA follows: TGTGCCACCAGTGATTCGAATAGCGGGAGGCCACACTTC. The J gene is TRBJ2-1, the V gene TRBV24-1, with 10 bases that match TRBD2. The length of the CDR3 is 13 residues. The germline V gene encodes CDR1 KGHDR and CDR2 SFDVKD.

This clonotype has at least ten counts. The V call is TRBV5-1, the J call TRBJ1-6, with 9 nucleotides matching TRBD1. Germline trimming cut 0 bases from V and 10 bases from J; bases unmatched to any gene: 8. CDR1 and CDR2 (germline): SGHRS, YFSETQ. The CDR3 extends over 16 amino acids. The CDR3 loop reads CASSLEGQGTGSPLHF. CDR3 DNA sequence: TGCGCCAGCAGCTTGGAAGGACAGGGGACAGGGTCACCCCTCCACTTT.

This clonotype was seen many times. The CDR3 region is CASNRGGTEAFF. In DNA form, the CDR3 reads TGTGCCAGTAACAGGGGAGGCACTGAAGCTTTCTTT. The chain couples TRBV7-2 to TRBJ1-1; 7 nucleotides align to TRBD1. Germline V gene sequence: CDR1 SGHTA, CDR2 FQGNSA. V shed 9 bases, J shed 4 bases, and the junction held 5 bases outside the gene matches. This CDR3 is built from 12 residues.

This clonotype turned up a few times. V and J are TRBV28 and TRBJ2-3; 7 positions match TRBD2. The V gene end was trimmed by 6 bases and the J gene end by 2 bases; junction bases not matched to a gene: 11. CDR1 is MDHEN and CDR2 is SYDVKM in the germline V gene. CDR3 length: 16 residues. The CDR3 region is CASREHGTTDTDTQYF. DNA of the CDR3: TGTGCCAGCAGGGAACACGGGACTACCGACACAGATACGCAGTATTTT.

V usage is TRBV20-1 and J usage is TRBJ2-1, with TRBD2 matching 9 bases. Germline V gene data show CDR1 as DFQATT and CDR2 as SNEGSKA (reference sequence). The CDR3 consists of 13 residues. V lost 6 bases, J lost 8 bases, and 8 bases stayed unmatched. The CDR3 DNA is TGCAGTGCCACGCGAGCGGGAGGCCATGAGCAGTTCTTC. It yields the protein CSATRAGGHEQFF.

Of note for this clonotype: This CDR3 fails to terminate in the conserved phenylalanine or tryptophan, so it likely reflects a read error. The J gene is TRBJ2-7, the V gene TRBV28; 12 bases align to TRBD1. The CDR3 is 14 amino acids. The V gene end was trimmed by 6 bases and the J gene end by 3 bases; junction bases not matched to a gene: 3. Germline V CDR1 and CDR2: MDHEN, SYDVKM. This CDR3 reads CASSWDRGLYEQYL. In DNA form, the CDR3 reads TGTGCCAGCAGCTGGGACAGGGGGCTCTACGAGCAGTACCTC.

This clonotype was picked up many times. The chain combines TRBV4-1 with TRBJ2-1; 7 nucleotides line up with TRBD1. This CDR3 has 14 amino acids. Trimming removed 0 bases from V and 8 bases from J; junction bases left unmatched: 4. Germline CDR1 is MGHRA and CDR2 is YSYEKL. The CDR3 here is CASSQEEGAYEQFF. The DNA for the CDR3 is TGCGCCAGCAGCCAAGAAGAGGGGGCCTATGAGCAGTTCTTC.

This chain links TRBV20-1 with TRBJ2-3; TRBD2 matches 13 bases. V trimming: 5 bases; J trimming: 1 base; junction bases outside the gene matches: 3. The germline V gene encodes CDR1 DFQATT and CDR2 SNEGSKA (reference sequence). There are 15 residues in the CDR3. This CDR3 is CSAPGLAGGTDTQYF. The CDR3 DNA is TGCAGTGCTCCAGGACTAGCGGGGGGCACAGATACGCAGTATTTT.

Regarding this clonotype: It differs at one base from a far larger clone, so likely a read error. This chain uses TRBV24-1 with TRBJ2-7; maybe TRBD2 (5 bases). Trimming left V 0 bases short and J 7 bases short, with 9 bases between. This CDR3 spans 13 amino acids. Looked up from germline, CDR1 is KGHDR and CDR2 is SFDVKD. CDR3 DNA: TGTGCCACCAGTGATTTGAATAGGAGGGAGCAGTACTTC. It encodes CATSDLNRREQYF.

Notes on this clonotype: This probably arose from a read error, given a far larger clone one base away. The chain is built from TRBV7-8 and TRBJ2-3; the D is unclear. Germline lookup yields CDR1 SGHVS and CDR2 FQNEAQ. V gave up 5 bases and J gave up 8 bases, with 14 bases separating them. CDR3 length: 13 residues. The CDR3 reads CASSVTTSGTQYF. CDR3 coding DNA: TGTGCCAGCAGCGTCACAACTTCGGGTACGCAGTATTTT.

As regards this clonotype: A far larger clone is a single base away, which makes a read error likely. The chain couples TRBV7-9 to TRBJ1-1, with D perhaps matching TRBD1 (6 bases). Germline V gene data show CDR1 as SEHNR and CDR2 as FQNEAQ (reference sequence). The length of the CDR3 is 15 residues. The V and J ends lost 6 bases and 6 bases respectively, with 20 bases between them. The CDR3 is CASSLLGGARPEAFF. CDR3 nucleotide sequence: TGTGCCAGCAGTCTGCTGGGGGGGGCGCGACCTGAAGCTTTCTTT.

This clonotype was seen ten or more times. The chain joins TRBV20-1 to TRBJ1-2; D not certain. The CDR3 covers 13 residues. The germline gives CDR1 DFQATT, CDR2 SNEGSKA (reference sequence). Trimming removed 3 bases at V and 4 bases at J, with 12 bases between. In DNA, the CDR3 is TGCAGTGCTAGCCGTCCGGTCGGCTATGGCTACACCTTC. It encodes CSASRPVGYGYTF.

This clonotype has only a few counts. This chain uses TRBV4-3 with TRBJ2-1; 9 bases are shared with TRBD1. This CDR3 contains 13 residues. From germline, CDR1 is LGHNA and CDR2 YSLEER. Germline trimming cut 3 bases from V and 14 bases from J; bases unmatched to any gene: 8. CDR3 residues: CASSQENRGQEFF. CDR3 coding DNA: TGCGCCAGCAGCCAGGAAAACAGGGGGCAGGAGTTCTTC.

The rearrangement joins TRBV6-2 or TRBV6-3 to TRBJ2-3, with 7 bases lining up with TRBD2. Losses at the gene ends were 6 bases for V and 6 bases for J; bases not matched to a gene: 12. The CDR3 runs to 15 residues. CDR1 is MNHEY, CDR2 SVGEGT, per germline. The CDR3 nucleotides read TGTGCCAGCAGACTGGGAGGGCCCCGCGCGGATACGCAGTATTTT. This gives the protein CASRLGGPRADTQYF.

This clonotype was recorded many times. The chain is built from TRBV5-4 and TRBJ2-5; 8 nucleotides align to TRBD2. This CDR3 region has 18 residues. Germline values: CDR1 SGHNT, CDR2 YYREEE (reference sequence). Losses at the gene ends were 4 bases for V and 4 bases for J; bases not matched to a gene: 18. The CDR3 loop is CASSPLGAGVSSGETQYF. The DNA of the CDR3 is TGTGCCAGCAGCCCGTTGGGAGCGGGAGTCTCGTCAGGAGAGACCCAGTACTTC.

This clonotype was recorded at least ten times. The chain employs TRBV4-1 and TRBJ1-4; D gene ambiguous. This CDR3 has 15 residues. CDR1 MGHRA and CDR2 YSYEKL come from the germline V gene. V lost 1 base, J lost 7 bases, and 13 bases lay in between. The CDR3 spells CASSQVPGLPEKLFF. CDR3 in DNA: TGCGCCAGCAGCCAAGTTCCAGGACTCCCTGAAAAACTGTTTTTT.